The rows below give T cell receptor beta chains drawn from one sample of a study of human T cells and chemical hapten exposure. TCRdb redid the calling of the RACE reads with MiXCR, one entry per CDR3 protein. This sample has some 99,000 distinct CDR3 sequences; roughly a tenth occur once, and the top ten carry about 3%. The sample consisted of whole blood, taken in connection with sensitization to the hapten diphenylcyclopropenone (DPC). These TCRs come from a woman in her forties with alopecia areata. Some clones in this sample may be carry-over from other donors' samples. Each CDR3 is given with its conserved first and last residue. A D gene is named only where the DNA matches it firmly. Clone size is stated in some rows and not others, as once, few, many or a class when expanded.

>-|TRBV7-2|-|TRBJ1-2
CASSLVSLGYTF
TGTGCCAGCAGCTTAGTCTCCCTTGGCTACACCTTC
>-|TRBV7-9|-|TRBJ2-7
CASSLEGKQYF
TGTGCCAGCAGCTTAGAGGGTAAGCAGTACTTC
>TRBD1|TRBV12-3/TRBV12-4|many|TRBJ1-6
CASSLTGTGYSPLHF
TGTGCCAGCAGTTTAACCGGGACAGGGTATTCACCCCTCCACTTT
>-|TRBV5-6|-|TRBJ1-2
CASSFLRAVYGYTF
TGTGCCAGCAGCTTTCTCAGGGCAGTCTATGGCTACACCTTC
>TRBD2|TRBV3-1|-|TRBJ2-3
CASSGTSGGKPSTDTQYF
TGTGCCAGCAGTGGGACTAGCGGGGGGAAACCTAGCACAGATACGCAGTATTTT
>TRBD1|TRBV6-5|many|TRBJ1-3
CASSAGQGRNTIYF
TGTGCCAGCAGTGCGGGACAGGGGAGAAACACCATATATTTT
>-|TRBV4-1|many|TRBJ2-7
CASRGPVQYF
TGCGCCAGCAGGGGGCCCGTCCAGTACTTC
>-|TRBV4-3|-|TRBJ2-2
CASSQDPGSGELFF
TGCGCCAGCAGCCAAGATCCCGGGTCCGGGGAGCTGTTTTTT
>-|TRBV29-1|few|TRBJ2-7
CSVEEHTYEQYF
TGCAGCGTTGAAGAACATACCTACGAGCAGTACTTC
>-|TRBV20-1|few|TRBJ1-1
CSARDPTMNTEAFF
TGCAGTGCTAGAGATCCGACCATGAACACTGAAGCTTTCTTT
>-|TRBV4-2|-|TRBJ2-3
CASSQGVNTQYF
TGTGCCAGCAGCCAAGGGGTAAATACGCAGTATTTT
>TRBD1|TRBV6-1|many|TRBJ1-5
CASSEWDRGPGQPQHF
TGTGCCAGCAGTGAATGGGACAGGGGGCCGGGCCAGCCCCAGCATTTT
>-|TRBV11-2|many|TRBJ1-6
CASSLEAQAAHPPLHF
TGTGCCAGCAGCTTAGAAGCGCAGGCGGCTCACCCACCCCTCCACTTT
>-|TRBV6-2/TRBV6-3|many|TRBJ1-5
CASTTLDSNQPQHF
TGTGCCAGCACCACCCTCGACAGCAATCAGCCCCAGCATTTT
>-|TRBV9|-|TRBJ1-6
CASSGASLHF
TGTGCCAGCAGCGGTGCGTCCCTCCACTTT
>-|TRBV20-1|many|TRBJ2-5
CSADRLEIRETQYF
TGCAGTGCGGACCGACTAGAAATTCGAGAGACCCAGTACTTC
>-|TRBV9|few|TRBJ2-7
CASSVGGGLYEQYF
TGTGCCAGCAGCGTAGGGGGTGGCCTCTACGAGCAGTACTTC